Following are 5 T cell receptor beta chains from one sample sequenced in a study of CD8+ T cells in alopecia areata. Extraction and reverse transcription of RNA yielded cDNA as the sequencing template. Clones were sequenced by immunoSEQ multiplex PCR, and TCRdb holds only the in-frame ones, with some missing. Of roughly 150,000 clones listed, 50% to 65% are singletons. Source material: CD4+ T cells sorted from blood. The origin of the receptors is a human donor in good health.

This clone was detected only once. CDR3 residues: CSVWGTGLSTDTQYF. CDR3 sequence (DNA): TGCAGCGTTTGGGGGACAGGGCTTAGCACAGATACGCAGTATTTT. The V gene is TRBV29-1, the J gene TRBJ2-3; 9 nucleotides line up with TRBD1. The germline gives CDR1 SQVTM, CDR2 ANQGSEA. The CDR3 extends over 15 amino acids. Unmatched junction bases numbered 6, after V lost 5 bases and J lost 0 bases.

In regard to this clone: Other DNA variants within this sample encode the same CDR3. The chain joins TRBV11-2 to TRBJ2-3; D unresolved. CDR1 SGHAT and CDR2 FQNNGV come from the germline V gene. The V end lost 1 base, the J end lost 6 bases, and 2 bases lay between the germline ends. This CDR3 region has 11 residues. CDR3 sequence reads: CASSLADTQYF. The CDR3 region has the DNA TGTGCCAGCAGCTTAGCCGATACGCAGTATTTT.

The V call is TRBV29-1, the J call TRBJ2-6, with 8 bases lining up with TRBD1. V shed 4 bases and J 1 base; nucleotides not matched to a gene: 9. CDR3 size: 17 residues. Per germline, CDR1 SQVTM and CDR2 ANQGSEA. CDR3 sequence (DNA): TGCAGCGTTGCCGGGACAGGATCATTGTCTGGGGCCAACGTCCTGACTTTC. Protein product: CSVAGTGSLSGANVLTF.

V is TRBV15 and J is TRBJ1-1, with D unclear. Trimming shortened V by 4 bases and J by 3 bases, and 12 bases separated the two germline ends. Germline V gene lookup returns CDR1 LNHNV and CDR2 YYDKDF (reference sequence). The CDR3 contains 14 residues. CDR3 DNA: TGTGCCACCAGCATCGGGAGTAAGGACACTGAAGCTTTCTTT. This encodes CATSIGSKDTEAFF. The full variable domain, with the rest looked up from reference TRBV15 and TRBJ1-1, is DAMVIQNPRYQVTQFGKPVTLSCSQTLNHNVMYWYQQKSSQAPKLLFHYYDKDFNNEADTPDNFQSRRPNTSFCFLDIRSPGLGDTAMYLCATSIGSKDTEAFFGQGTRLTVV.

The chain employs TRBV29-1 and TRBJ2-2, with D uncertain. CDR1 and CDR2 (germline): SQVTM, ANQGSEA. CDR3 size: 13 residues. Trimming removed 7 bases at V and 4 bases at J, with 13 bases between. CDR3 loop: CSAQIVGTGELFF. The CDR3 bases are TGCAGCGCCCAGATAGTGGGCACCGGGGAGCTGTTTTTT.